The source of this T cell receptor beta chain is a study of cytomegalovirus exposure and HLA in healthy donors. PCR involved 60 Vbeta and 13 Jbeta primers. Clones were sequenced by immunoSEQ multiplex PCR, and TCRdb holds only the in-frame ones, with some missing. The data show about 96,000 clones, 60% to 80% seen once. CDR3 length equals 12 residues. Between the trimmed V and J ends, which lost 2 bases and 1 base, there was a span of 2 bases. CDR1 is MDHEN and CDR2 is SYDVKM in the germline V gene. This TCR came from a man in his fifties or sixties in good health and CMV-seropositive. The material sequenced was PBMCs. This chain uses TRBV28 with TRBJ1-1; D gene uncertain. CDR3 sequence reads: CASSLQNTEAFF. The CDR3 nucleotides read TGTGCCAGCAGTTTACAGAACACTGAAGCTTTCTTT. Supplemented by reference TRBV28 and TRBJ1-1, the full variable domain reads DVKVTQSSRYLVKRTGEKVFLECVQDMDHENMFWYRQDPGLGLRLIYFSYDVKMKEKGDIPEGYSVSREKKERFSLILESASTNQTSMYLCASSLQNTEAFFGQGTRLTVV.